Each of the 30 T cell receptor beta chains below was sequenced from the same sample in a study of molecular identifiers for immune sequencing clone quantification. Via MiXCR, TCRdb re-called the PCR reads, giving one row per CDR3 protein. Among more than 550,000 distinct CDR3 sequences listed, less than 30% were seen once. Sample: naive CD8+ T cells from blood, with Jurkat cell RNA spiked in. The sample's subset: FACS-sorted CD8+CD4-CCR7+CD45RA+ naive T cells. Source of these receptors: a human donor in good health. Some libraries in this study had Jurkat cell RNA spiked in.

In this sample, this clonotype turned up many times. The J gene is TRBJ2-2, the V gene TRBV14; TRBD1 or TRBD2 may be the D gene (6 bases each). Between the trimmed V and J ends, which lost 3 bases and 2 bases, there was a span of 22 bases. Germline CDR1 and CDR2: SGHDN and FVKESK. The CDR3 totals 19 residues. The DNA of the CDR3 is TGTGCCAGCAGCCATCGGGGGCTACACTCGATTGGAAACACCGGGGAGCTGTTTTTT. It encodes CASSHRGLHSIGNTGELFF. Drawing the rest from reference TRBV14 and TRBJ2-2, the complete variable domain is EAGVTQFPSHSVIEKGQTVTLRCDPISGHDNLYWYRRVMGKEIKFLLHFVKESKQDESGMPNNRFLAERTGGTYSTLKVQPAELEDSGVYFCASSHRGLHSIGNTGELFFGEGSRLTVL.

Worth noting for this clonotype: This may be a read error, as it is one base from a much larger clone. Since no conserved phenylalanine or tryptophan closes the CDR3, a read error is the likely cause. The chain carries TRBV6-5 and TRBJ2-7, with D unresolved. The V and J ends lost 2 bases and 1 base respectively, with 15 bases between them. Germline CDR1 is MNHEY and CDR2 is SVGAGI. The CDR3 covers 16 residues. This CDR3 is CASSYGSGLGSYEQYL. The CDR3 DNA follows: TGTGCCAGCAGTTACGGTTCGGGTCTGGGGTCCTACGAGCAGTACTTA.

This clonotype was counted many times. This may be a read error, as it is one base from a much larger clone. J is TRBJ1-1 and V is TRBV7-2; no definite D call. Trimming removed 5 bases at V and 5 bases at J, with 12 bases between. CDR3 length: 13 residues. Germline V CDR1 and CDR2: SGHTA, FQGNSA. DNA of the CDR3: TGTGCCAGCAGCCGTTTGGGGTTGACTGAAGCTTTCTTT. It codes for CASSRLGLTEAFF. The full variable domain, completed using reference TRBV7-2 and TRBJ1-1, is GAGVSQSPSNKVTEKGKDVELRCDPISGHTALYWYRQSLGQGLEFLIYFQGNSAPDKSGLPSDRFSAERTGGSVSTLTIQRTQQEDSAVYLCASSRLGLTEAFFGQGTRLTVV.

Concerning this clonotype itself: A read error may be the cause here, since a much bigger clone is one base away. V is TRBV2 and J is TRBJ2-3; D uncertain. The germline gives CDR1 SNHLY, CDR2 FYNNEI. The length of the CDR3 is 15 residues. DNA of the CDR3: TGTGCCAGCAGTGAAGCGGTTAAGTACACAGATACGCAGTCTTTT. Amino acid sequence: CASSEAVKYTDTQSF.

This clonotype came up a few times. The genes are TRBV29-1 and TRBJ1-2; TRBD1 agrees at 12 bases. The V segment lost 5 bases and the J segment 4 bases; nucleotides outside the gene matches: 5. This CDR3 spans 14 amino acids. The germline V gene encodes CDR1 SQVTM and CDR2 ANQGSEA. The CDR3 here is CSVPRDRGPYGYTF. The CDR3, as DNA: TGCAGCGTTCCCCGGGACAGGGGGCCCTATGGCTACACCTTC.

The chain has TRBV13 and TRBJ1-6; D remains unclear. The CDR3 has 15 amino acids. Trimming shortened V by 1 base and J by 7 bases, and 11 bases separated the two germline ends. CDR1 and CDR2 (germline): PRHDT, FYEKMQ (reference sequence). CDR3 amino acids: CASSLERAVNSPLHF. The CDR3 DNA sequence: TGTGCCAGCAGCTTAGAGCGGGCAGTAAATTCACCCCTCCACTTT.

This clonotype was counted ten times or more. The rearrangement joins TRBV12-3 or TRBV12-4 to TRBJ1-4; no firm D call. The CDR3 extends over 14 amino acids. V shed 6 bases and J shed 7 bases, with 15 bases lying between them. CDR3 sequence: CASSPVPTSEKLFF. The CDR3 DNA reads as TGTGCCAGCAGCCCGGTCCCGACGAGTGAAAAACTGTTTTTT.

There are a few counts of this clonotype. The CDR3 DNA reads TGTGCCAGCAGCTCCCCGATGCCCACTTACAATGAGCAGTTCTTC. Protein product: CASSSPMPTYNEQFF. The gene calls are TRBV7-6 and TRBJ2-1; D not certain. This CDR3 is 15 amino acids long. Trimming removed 4 bases from V and 4 bases from J, with 14 bases in between. In germline, CDR1 is SGHVS, CDR2 FNYEAQ.

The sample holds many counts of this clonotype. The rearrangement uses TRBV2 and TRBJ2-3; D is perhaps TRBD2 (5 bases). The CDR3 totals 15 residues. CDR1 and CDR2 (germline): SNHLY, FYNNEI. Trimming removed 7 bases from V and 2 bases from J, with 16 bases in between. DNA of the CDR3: TGTGCCAGCACCGATCGGGGAATACTCACAGATACGCAGTATTTT. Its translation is CASTDRGILTDTQYF.

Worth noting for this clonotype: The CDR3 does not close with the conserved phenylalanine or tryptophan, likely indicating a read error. For the CDR3, the DNA is TGTGCCAGTAGTATAGCGGGAGGGCCGTACGAGCAGTACTCC. It is translated as CASSIAGGPYEQYS. The chain recombines TRBV19 with TRBJ2-7; 8 nucleotides agree with TRBD2. The CDR3 totals 14 residues. Germline V gene sequence: CDR1 LNHDA, CDR2 SQIVND (reference sequence). V trimming: 1 base; J trimming: 4 bases; junction bases outside the gene matches: 3.

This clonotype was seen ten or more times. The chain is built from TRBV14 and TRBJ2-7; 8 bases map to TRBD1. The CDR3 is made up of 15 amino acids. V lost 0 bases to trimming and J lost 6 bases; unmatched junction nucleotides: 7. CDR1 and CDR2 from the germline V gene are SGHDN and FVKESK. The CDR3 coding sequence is TGTGCCAGCAGCCAAGAAGGACAGGGAATTGGCGAGCAGTACTTC. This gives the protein CASSQEGQGIGEQYF.

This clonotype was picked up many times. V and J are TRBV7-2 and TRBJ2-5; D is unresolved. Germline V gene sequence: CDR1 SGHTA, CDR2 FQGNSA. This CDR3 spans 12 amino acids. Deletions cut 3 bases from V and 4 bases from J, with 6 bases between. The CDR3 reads CASSFIRETQYF. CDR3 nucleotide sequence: TGTGCCAGCAGCTTCATTCGAGAGACCCAGTACTTC. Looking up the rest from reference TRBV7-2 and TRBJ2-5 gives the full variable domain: GAGVSQSPSNKVTEKGKDVELRCDPISGHTALYWYRQSLGQGLEFLIYFQGNSAPDKSGLPSDRFSAERTGGSVSTLTIQRTQQEDSAVYLCASSFIRETQYFGPGTRLLVL.

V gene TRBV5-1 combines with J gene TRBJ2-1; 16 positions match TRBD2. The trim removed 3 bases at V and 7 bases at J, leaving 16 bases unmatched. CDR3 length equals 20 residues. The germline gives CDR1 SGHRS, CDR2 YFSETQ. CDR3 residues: CASSSESGGLAGGHGNEQFF. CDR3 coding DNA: TGCGCCAGCAGCTCCGAAAGTGGGGGACTAGCGGGAGGGCATGGTAATGAGCAGTTCTTC.

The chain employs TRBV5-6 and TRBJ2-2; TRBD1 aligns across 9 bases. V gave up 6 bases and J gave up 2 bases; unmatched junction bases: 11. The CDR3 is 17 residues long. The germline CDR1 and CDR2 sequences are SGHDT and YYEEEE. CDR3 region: CASTLAVQGANTGELFF. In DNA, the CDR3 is TGTGCCAGCACCCTCGCCGTACAGGGGGCAAACACCGGGGAGCTGTTTTTT.

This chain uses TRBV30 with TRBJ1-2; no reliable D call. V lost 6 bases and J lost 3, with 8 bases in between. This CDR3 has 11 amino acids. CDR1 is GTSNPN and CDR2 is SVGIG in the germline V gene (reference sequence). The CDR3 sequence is CACWSYYGYTF. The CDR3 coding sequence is TGTGCCTGTTGGAGTTACTATGGCTACACCTTC.

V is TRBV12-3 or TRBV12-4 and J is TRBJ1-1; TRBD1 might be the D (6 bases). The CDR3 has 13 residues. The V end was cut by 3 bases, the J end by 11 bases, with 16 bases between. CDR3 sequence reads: CASSFWGAQDAFF. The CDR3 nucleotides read TGTGCCAGCAGTTTTTGGGGGGCGCAGGACGCTTTCTTT.

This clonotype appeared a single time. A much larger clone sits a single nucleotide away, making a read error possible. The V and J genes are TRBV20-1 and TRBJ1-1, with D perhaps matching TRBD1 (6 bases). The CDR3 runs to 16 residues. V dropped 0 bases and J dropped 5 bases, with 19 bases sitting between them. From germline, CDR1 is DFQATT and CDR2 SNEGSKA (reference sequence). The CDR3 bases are TGCAGTGCTAGAGAGACCTACGGGGGCGGATGGACTGAAGCTTTCTTT. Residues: CSARETYGGGWTEAFF.

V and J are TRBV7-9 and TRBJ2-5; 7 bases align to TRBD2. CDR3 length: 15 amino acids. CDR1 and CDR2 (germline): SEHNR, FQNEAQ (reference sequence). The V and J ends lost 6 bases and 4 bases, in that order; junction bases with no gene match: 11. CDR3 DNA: TGTGCCAGCAGGCCCCGGGCGGGAGAGCCAGAGACCCAGTACTTC. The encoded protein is CASRPRAGEPETQYF.

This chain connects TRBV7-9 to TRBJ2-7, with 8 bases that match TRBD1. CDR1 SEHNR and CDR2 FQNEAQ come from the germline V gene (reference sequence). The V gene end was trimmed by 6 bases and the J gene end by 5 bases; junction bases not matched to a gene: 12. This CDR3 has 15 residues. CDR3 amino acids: CASRPSLDRAHEQYF. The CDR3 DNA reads TGTGCCAGCAGGCCATCGCTGGACAGGGCCCACGAGCAGTACTTC.

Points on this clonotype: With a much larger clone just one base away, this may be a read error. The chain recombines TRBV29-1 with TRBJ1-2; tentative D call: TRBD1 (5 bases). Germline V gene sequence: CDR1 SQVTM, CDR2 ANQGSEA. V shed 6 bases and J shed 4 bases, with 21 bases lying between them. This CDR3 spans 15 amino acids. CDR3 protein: CSVRPEGPGGYGYTF. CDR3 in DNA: TGCAGCGTGAGACCAGAGGGACCCGGTGGCTATGGCTACACCTTC.

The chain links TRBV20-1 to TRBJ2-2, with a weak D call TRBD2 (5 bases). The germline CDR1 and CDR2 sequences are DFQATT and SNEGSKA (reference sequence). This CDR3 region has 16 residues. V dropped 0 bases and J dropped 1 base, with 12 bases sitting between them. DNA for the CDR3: TGCAGTGCTAGAGATTTATCGAGGGAGAACACCGGGGAGCTGTTTTTT. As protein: CSARDLSRENTGELFF.

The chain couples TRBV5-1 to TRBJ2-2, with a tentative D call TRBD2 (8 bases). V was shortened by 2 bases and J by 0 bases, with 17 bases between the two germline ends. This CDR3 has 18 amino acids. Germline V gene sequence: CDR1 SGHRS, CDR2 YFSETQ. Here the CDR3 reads CASSFGTAGAPNTGELFF. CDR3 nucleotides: TGCGCCAGCAGCTTCGGGACAGCGGGGGCCCCGAACACCGGGGAGCTGTTTTTT.

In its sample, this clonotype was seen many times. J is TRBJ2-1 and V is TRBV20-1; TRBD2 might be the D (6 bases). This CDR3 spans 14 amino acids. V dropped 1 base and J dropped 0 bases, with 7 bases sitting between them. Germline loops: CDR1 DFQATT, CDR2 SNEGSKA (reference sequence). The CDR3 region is CSARVAASYNEQFF. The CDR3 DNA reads TGCAGTGCTAGAGTAGCGGCCTCCTACAATGAGCAGTTCTTC.

CDR3 nucleotide sequence: TGTGCCTGGAGTGCTTCGAACACCGGGGAGCTGTTTTTT. It encodes CAWSASNTGELFF. The V gene is TRBV30, the J gene TRBJ2-2; no clear D gene. CDR3 length equals 13 residues. V was pared by 1 base and J by 0 bases, with 3 bases between. CDR1 and CDR2 from the germline V gene are GTSNPN and SVGIG (reference sequence). The full variable domain, with the rest looked up from reference TRBV30 and TRBJ2-2, is SQTIHQWPATLVQPVGSPLSLECTVEGTSNPNLYWYRQAAGRGLQLLFYSVGIGQISSEVPQNLSASRPQDRQFILSSKKLLLSDSGFYLCAWSASNTGELFFGEGSRLTVL.

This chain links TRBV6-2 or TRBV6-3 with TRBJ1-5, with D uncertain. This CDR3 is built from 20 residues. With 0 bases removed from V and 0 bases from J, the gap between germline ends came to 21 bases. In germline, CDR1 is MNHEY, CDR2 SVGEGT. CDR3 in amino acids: CASSYSIFAQTAHSNQPQHF. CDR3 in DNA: TGTGCCAGCAGTTACTCGATATTTGCACAGACCGCACATAGCAATCAGCCCCAGCATTTT.

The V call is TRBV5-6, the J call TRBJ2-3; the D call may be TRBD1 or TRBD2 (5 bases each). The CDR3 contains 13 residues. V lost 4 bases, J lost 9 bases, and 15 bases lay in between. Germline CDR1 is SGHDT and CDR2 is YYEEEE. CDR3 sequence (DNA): TGTGCCAGCAGCCCTACTAGGGGCGTCACGCAGTATTTT. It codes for CASSPTRGVTQYF. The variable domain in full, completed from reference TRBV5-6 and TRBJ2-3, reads DAGVTQSPTHLIKTRGQQVTLRCSPKSGHDTVSWYQQALGQGPQFIFQYYEEEERQRGNFPDRFSGHQFPNYSSELNVNALLLGDSALYLCASSPTRGVTQYFGPGTRLTVL.

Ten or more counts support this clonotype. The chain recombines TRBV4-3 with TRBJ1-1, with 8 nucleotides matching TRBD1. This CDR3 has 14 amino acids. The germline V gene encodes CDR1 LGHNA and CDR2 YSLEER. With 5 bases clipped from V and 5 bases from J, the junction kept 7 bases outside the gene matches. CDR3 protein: CASSSGGWNTEAFF. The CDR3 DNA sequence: TGCGCCAGCAGCTCAGGGGGCTGGAATACTGAAGCTTTCTTT.

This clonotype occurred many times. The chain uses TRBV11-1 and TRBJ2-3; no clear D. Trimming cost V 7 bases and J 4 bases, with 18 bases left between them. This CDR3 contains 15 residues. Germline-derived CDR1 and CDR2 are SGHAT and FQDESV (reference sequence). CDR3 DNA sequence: TGTGCCAGCACCCCTCCCTCGCTAGGAGCAGATACGCAGTATTTT. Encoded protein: CASTPPSLGADTQYF. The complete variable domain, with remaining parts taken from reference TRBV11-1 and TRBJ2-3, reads EAEVAQSPRYKITEKSQAVAFWCDPISGHATLYWYRQILGQGPELLVQFQDESVVDDSQLPKDRFSAERLKGVDSTLKIQPAELGDSAMYLCASTPPSLGADTQYFGPGTRLTVL.

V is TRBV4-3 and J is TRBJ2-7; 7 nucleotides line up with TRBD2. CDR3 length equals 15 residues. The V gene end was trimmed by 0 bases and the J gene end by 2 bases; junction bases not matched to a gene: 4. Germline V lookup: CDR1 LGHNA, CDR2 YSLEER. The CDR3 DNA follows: TGCGCCAGCAGCCAAGAGGCGGGAGCCACCTACGAGCAGTACTTC. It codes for CASSQEAGATYEQYF.

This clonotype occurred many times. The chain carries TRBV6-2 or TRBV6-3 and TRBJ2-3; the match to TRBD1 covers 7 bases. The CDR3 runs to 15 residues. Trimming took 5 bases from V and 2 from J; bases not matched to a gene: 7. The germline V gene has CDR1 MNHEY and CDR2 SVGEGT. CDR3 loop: CASSDGTEFTDTQYF. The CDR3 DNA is TGTGCCAGCAGTGACGGGACAGAATTCACAGATACGCAGTATTTT.